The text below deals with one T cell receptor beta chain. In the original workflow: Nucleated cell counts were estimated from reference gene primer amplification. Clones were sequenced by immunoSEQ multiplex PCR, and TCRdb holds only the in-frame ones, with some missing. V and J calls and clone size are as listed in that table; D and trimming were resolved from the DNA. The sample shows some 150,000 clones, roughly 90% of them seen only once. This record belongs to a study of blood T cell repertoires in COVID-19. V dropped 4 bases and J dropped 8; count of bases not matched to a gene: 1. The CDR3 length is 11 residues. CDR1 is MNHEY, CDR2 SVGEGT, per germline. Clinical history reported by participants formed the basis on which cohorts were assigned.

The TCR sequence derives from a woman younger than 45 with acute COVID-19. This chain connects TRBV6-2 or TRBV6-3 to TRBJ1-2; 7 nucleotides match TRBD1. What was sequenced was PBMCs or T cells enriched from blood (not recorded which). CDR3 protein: CASSSGGGYTF. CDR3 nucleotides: TGTGCCAGCAGTTCAGGGGGAGGCTACACCTTC.